The entry below describes one T cell receptor beta chain. The data belong to a study of blood T cell repertoires in COVID-19. Study overall: Samples representing acute and convalescent COVID-19 were sourced from the United States, Italy and Spain. T cells, B-cell-depleted T cells, or PBMCs supplied cDNA or gDNA.

TCRdb keeps only in-frame clones here, not all; method: immunoSEQ multiplex PCR. Here the sample spans 210,000 or so clones, roughly 85% being singletons. The length of the CDR3 is 14 residues. Per germline, CDR1 MNHEY and CDR2 SVGAGI. Deletions cut 2 bases from V and 4 bases from J, with 11 bases between. The V and J genes are TRBV6-5 and TRBJ1-1, with TRBD1 as a possible D gene (6 bases). The specimen sequenced was peripheral blood. The source of this sequence is a man aged 50-59 years with COVID-19, enrolled during active disease. CDR3 sequence reads: CASSYLQGTTEAFF. For the CDR3, the DNA is TGTGCCAGCAGTTACCTACAGGGAACCACTGAAGCTTTCTTT.